A few counts support the clone carrying this T cell receptor (beta chain). Its specificity is unknown. CDR1 and CDR2 (germline): MNHEY, SVGAGI. Trimming shortened V by 2 bases and J by 3 bases, and 10 bases separated the two germline ends. This CDR3 spans 14 amino acids. This entry belongs to a study of beta chain features in type 1 diabetes. Via CD45RO/CCR7/CD25/CD127/CD95/CD27, cells of the CD4+ naive, central memory, regulatory and stem cell-like memory subsets were sorted. General study results and limits: There were fewer insertions and more deletions at the VDJ junctions of type 1 diabetes patients.

Every isolated RNA sample was fully reverse transcribed, so sequencing captured expressed TCRB transcripts. Profiling relied on immunoSEQ multiplex PCR, and the TCRdb table lists in-frame clones only, not all of them. The repertoire includes around 300,000 clones, 9.5% to 11% of them detected once, and just over 0.015% sits in the top ten. The source is a woman under 40 in good health. The sequencing input was naive CD4+ T cells from blood. The chain recombines TRBV6-5 with TRBJ1-1; D gene ambiguous. The CDR3 region has the DNA TGTGCCAGCAGTTACAGAGGTCGGTACACTGAAGCTTTCTTT. This translates into CASSYRGRYTEAFF.